This is a list of T cell receptor beta chains from one sample in a study of tumor-infiltrating lymphocytes in primary liver carcinoma. TCRdb reprocessed the multiplex PCR reads via MiXCR and lists one record per CDR3 protein. This sample has about 350,000 distinct CDR3 sequences; approximately 65% occur once, and the top ten carry roughly 6.5%. The sequencing sample was made of peripheral blood. Every receptor here comes from a man aged 40-49 years with primary liver carcinoma and hepatitis B virus infection. CDR3s include the opening cysteine and the closing phenylalanine or tryptophan. Fields, in order: V gene, J gene, clone size, D gene, CDR3 DNA, CDR3 protein. D genes are given only for firm matches. Size values are once, few and many counts, or a class for expanded clones, and some rows have none.

TRBV6-1,TRBJ1-5,.,.,TGTGCCAGCGGTGAGGGGGAGTCGTATCAGCCCCAGCATTTT,CASGEGESYQPQHF
TRBV6-5,TRBJ2-2,.,TRBD1,TGTGCCAGCAGTCACAACAGGGGGACGAACACCGGGGAGCTGTTTTTT,CASSHNRGTNTGELFF
TRBV18,TRBJ2-2,.,.,TGTGCCAGCTCACCCACAAAGACCGGGGAACTGTTTTTT,CASSPTKTGELFF
TRBV6-1,TRBJ1-2,many,TRBD1,TGTGCCAGCAGTGAAGGTGGGACAGGGAGCTATGGCTACACCTTC,CASSEGGTGSYGYTF
TRBV29-1,TRBJ2-3,once,TRBD2,TGCAGCGTCGAAGGGACTAGCAGGAGGGCCCCAAGCACAGATACGCAGTATTTT,CSVEGTSRRAPSTDTQYF
TRBV29-1,TRBJ2-5,.,TRBD2,TGTAGCGTTAGTGAGGGGCGGGAGACCCAGAACTTC,CSVSEGRETQNF
TRBV5-6,TRBJ2-1,.,.,TGTGCCAGCAGCTATCGGGTATCGGGAGACCTATCCTACAATGAGCAGTTCTTC,CASSYRVSGDLSYNEQFF
TRBV11-2,TRBJ2-7,.,TRBD2,TGTGCCGTCAGCCACCTTAGCGGGAGGGCCCGGTACGAGCAGTACTTC,CAVSHLSGRARYEQYF
TRBV21-1,TRBJ2-7,.,.,TGTGCCAGCACCAGAACAGCGGGAGGGCCGAGGACATACGAGCAGTACTTC,CASTRTAGGPRTYEQYF
TRBV6-2/TRBV6-3,TRBJ2-7,.,.,TGTGTCAGCAGTTACGATGAAAGGAGCTCCTACGAGCGGTACTTC,CVSSYDERSSYERYF
TRBV28,TRBJ2-1,.,.,TGTGCCAGCAGTTTACCCCCTACCAGCTCCTACAATGAGCAGTTCTTC,CASSLPPTSSYNEQFF
TRBV12-3/TRBV12-4,TRBJ2-6,.,.,TGTGCCAGCAGCCCGTGGGGCAGGGTCCGCCCTGGGGCCAACGTCCTGACTTTC,CASSPWGRVRPGANVLTF
TRBV6-5,TRBJ2-7,many,TRBD2,TGTGTAGCGGGACCCCCGTGGGAGCAGTACTTC,CVAGPPWEQYF
TRBV5-4,TRBJ2-5,.,.,TGTGCCAGCAGCTTGGGAGGGGGCGGGGTTCCACGGGAGACCCAGTACTTC,CASSLGGGGVPRETQYF
TRBV6-1,TRBJ2-7,.,.,TGTGCCAGCAGTGGATCCCTACTCTACGAGCAGTACTTC,CASSGSLLYEQYF
TRBV5-1,TRBJ2-3,many,TRBD2,TGTGCCAGCAGTCCAAGCGGGATCACAGATACGCAGTATTTT,CASSPSGITDTQYF
TRBV11-2,TRBJ2-7,many,.,TGTGCCAGCAGCTTAGTCCCGGACACCTCCTACGAGCAGTACTTC,CASSLVPDTSYEQYF
TRBV11-1,TRBJ2-3,.,.,TGTGCCAGCGGCGAAGGCGGGGGCTTGACAGATACACAGTATTTT,CASGEGGGLTDTQYF
TRBV12-3/TRBV12-4,TRBJ2-2,.,TRBD1,TGTGCCAGCAGTTTAGCGCTGGGACAGGGGACTGGATACCCCGACACCGGGGACCTGTTTTTT,CASSLALGQGTGYPDTGDLFF
TRBV4-2,TRBJ2-7,.,TRBD2,TGTGCCAGCAGCCAAGATAGGGCTAGCGGGTACTACGAGCAGTACTTC,CASSQDRASGYYEQYF
TRBV14,TRBJ2-7,.,.,TGTGCCAGCATGTGGTTAGAGGGTACGGAGCAGTACTTC,CASMWLEGTEQYF
TRBV5-6,TRBJ2-2,once,.,TGTGCCAGCAGCCCCCGGCGTGGATACGCCGGGGAGCTGTTTTTT,CASSPRRGYAGELFF
TRBV6-5,TRBJ2-7,many,.,TGTGCCAGCAGTTACTCTGCCGGGGAACTCTCCTACGAGCAGTACTTC,CASSYSAGELSYEQYF
TRBV6-5,TRBJ2-5,many,.,TGTGCCAGCAGTTACGGGGGTCGGAGCGAGACCCAGTACTTC,CASSYGGRSETQYF
TRBV11-2,TRBJ1-6,.,TRBD1,TGTGCCAGCAGCTTAGGCCTTGAGACAGGGGCCACCTATAATTCACCCCTCCACTTT,CASSLGLETGATYNSPLHF
TRBV19,TRBJ1-5,.,TRBD1,TGTGCCAGTAGTGCAATGGGACAGGGCGATCAGCCCCAGCATTTT,CASSAMGQGDQPQHF
TRBV5-1,TRBJ2-7,once,.,TGCGCCAGCACCGAACTCTTAGGGGGGGCACCCTACGAGCAGTACTTC,CASTELLGGAPYEQYF
TRBV10-3,TRBJ2-3,many,TRBD2,TGTGCCATCAGTGACGTAGCGGGATCAGATACGCAGTATTTT,CAISDVAGSDTQYF
TRBV11-2,TRBJ2-3,many,TRBD2,TGTGCCAGCAGCTTACGCCCTGAGGGACTAGCAGGCGATACGCAGTATTTT,CASSLRPEGLAGDTQYF
TRBV11-2,TRBJ2-6,.,.,TGTGCCAGCAGCTTAATAACAGGAGTTGGGGCCAGCGTCCTGACTTTC,CASSLITGVGASVLTF
TRBV7-3,TRBJ2-5,few,TRBD2,TGTGCCAGCAGTTTAAACGGGGGGTGGCGGGAGACCCAGTACTTC,CASSLNGGWRETQYF
TRBV6-6,TRBJ1-1,many,.,TGTGCCAGCAGTTACGAGGCAAATCGGGGCACTGAAGCTTTCTTT,CASSYEANRGTEAFF
TRBV11-2,TRBJ2-3,.,TRBD2,TGTGCCAGCAGCTCTCTACCGGCGGGAGTCTCTGATACGCAGTATTTT,CASSSLPAGVSDTQYF
TRBV6-4,TRBJ2-3,.,.,TGTGTCAGCAGTGATTCAAGCGAACTCACAGATACGCAGTATTTT,CVSSDSSELTDTQYF
TRBV5-4,TRBJ2-7,.,.,TGTGCCAGCAGCCCTCGACTGACGGGCCTTAACAAGCAGTACTTC,CASSPRLTGLNKQYF
TRBV30,TRBJ1-2,once,TRBD1,TGTGCCTGGACACCCGGGACAGGCCCATCGGGGGGCTACACCTTC,CAWTPGTGPSGGYTF
TRBV20-1,TRBJ2-5,.,.,TGCAGTACTAGTCTTCTGGCAAAGACCCAGTACTTC,CSTSLLAKTQYF
TRBV28,TRBJ2-1,few,TRBD1,TGTGCCAGCAGTGCCGGGACAGACTTTTGGCAGTTCTTC,CASSAGTDFWQFF
TRBV5-1,TRBJ1-2,few,.,TGCGCCAGCAGCCTACAGACTAACTATGGCTACACCTTC,CASSLQTNYGYTF
TRBV11-2,TRBJ1-3,many,TRBD1,TGTGCCAGCAGCTTTCTACCAGGGGGCCTAGCTGGAAACACCATATATTTT,CASSFLPGGLAGNTIYF
TRBV11-2,TRBJ2-7,.,.,TGTGCCAACAGCATAGACTCTGGCTACGAGCAGTACTTC,CANSIDSGYEQYF
TRBV5-4,TRBJ2-2,.,.,TGTGCCAGCAGCTTGGGGTCGACCACCGGGGAGCTGTTTTTT,CASSLGSTTGELFF
TRBV11-2,TRBJ2-3,.,.,TGTGCCAGCAGCTTAAAACAGGGCCTTGATACGCAGTATTTT,CASSLKQGLDTQYF
TRBV6-1,TRBJ2-3,.,.,TGTGCCAGCAGTGAAGCCCGGGGCCTCAGTTGGGATACGCGGTATTTT,CASSEARGLSWDTRYF
TRBV29-1,TRBJ2-5,.,.,TGCAGGGTAACCCAAGCGGAGACCCAGTACTTC,CRVTQAETQYF
TRBV11-2,TRBJ2-3,.,TRBD1,TGTGCCAGCAGCTTGGACAGGGTAACAGATGCGCAGTATTTT,CASSLDRVTDAQYF
TRBV6-1,TRBJ1-5,.,TRBD1,TGTTCCAGCAGTTCCAGGGACAGGGAAAATCAGCCCCAGCATTTT,CSSSSRDRENQPQHF
TRBV20-1,TRBJ1-6,few,TRBD1,TGCAGTGCTCGGGGGACAGTAGACTTCTCACCTCTCCACTTT,CSARGTVDFSPLHF
TRBV29-1,TRBJ1-4,.,.,TGCAACGATGCCCACGCCGCAACTAATGAAAAACTGTTTTTT,CNDAHAATNEKLFF
TRBV6-5,TRBJ2-5,.,TRBD2,TGTGCCAGTAGTTACGAGCCCATTATTAGCGGGAGGGCCGAAGAGACCCAGTACTTC,CASSYEPIISGRAEETQYF